This is a list of T cell receptor beta chains from one sample in a study of cytomegalovirus exposure and HLA in healthy donors. Libraries were prepared by immunoSEQ multiplex PCR; TCRdb keeps only in-frame clonotypes and omits some of them. The sample holds some 75,000 clones. Input material: PBMCs. These receptors were taken from a boy aged 10-17 years in good health and CMV-seronegative. The CDR3 runs from the conserved cysteine through the conserved F or W. D genes are given only for firm matches.

v_call	d_call	j_call	cdr3_length	cdr3_aa	cdr3_nt
TRBV7-8	TRBD2	TRBJ2-1	11	CASGGGGEQFF	TGTGCTTCGGGGGGTGGGGGTGAGCAGTTCTTC
TRBV27	TRBD2	TRBJ2-2	16	CASSPRLAENTGELFF	TGTGCCAGCAGTCCTCGACTAGCGGAGAACACCGGGGAGCTGTTTTTT
TRBV4-1	.	TRBJ1-5	15	CASSQGVRGNQPQHF	TGCGCCAGCAGCCAAGGGGTACGGGGCAATCAGCCCCAGCATTTT
TRBV29-1	.	TRBJ2-7	11	CSVGEGLEQYF	TGCAGCGTTGGTGAGGGTCTCGAGCAGTACTTC
TRBV30	.	TRBJ2-1	19	CAWSAWFLGVRSSYNEQFF	TGTGCCTGGAGTGCCTGGTTTCTAGGGGTTCGGAGCTCCTACAATGAGCAGTTCTTC
TRBV19	TRBD2	TRBJ2-3	14	CASSIEAGGDTQYF	TGTGCCAGTAGTATAGAAGCGGGAGGGGATACGCAGTATTTT
TRBV30	.	TRBJ1-6	15	CAGSVKGRGDSPLHF	TGTGCCGGGAGTGTGAAAGGGCGGGGTGATTCACCCCTCCACTTT
TRBV30	TRBD1	TRBJ1-5	15	CAVTRGRVGNQPQHF	TGTGCCGTAACTAGGGGGCGCGTCGGGAACCAGCCCCAGCATTTT
TRBV15	.	TRBJ1-1	13	CATSRGGYSEAFF	TGTGCCACCAGCAGAGGAGGGTATTCTGAAGCTTTCTTT
TRBV4-2	.	TRBJ2-2	14	CASSHLSEAGELFF	TGTGCCAGCAGCCATCTTAGCGAAGCCGGGGAGCTGTTTTTT
TRBV5-1	TRBD2	TRBJ2-3	15	CASSLGGLAGDTQYF	TGCGCCAGCAGCTTGGGGGGACTAGCGGGAGATACGCAGTATTTT
TRBV19	.	TRBJ2-7	14	CASSIDTQGRRQYF	TGTGCCAGTAGTATAGATACACAGGGGAGGCGGCAGTACTTC
TRBV29-1	TRBD1	TRBJ1-1	12	CSVQGAATEAFF	TGCAGCGTACAGGGGGCCGCCACTGAAGCTTTCTTT
TRBV14	TRBD1	TRBJ2-2	15	CASSQGQGGTGELFF	TGTGCCAGCAGCCAGGGACAGGGGGGCACCGGGGAGCTGTTTTTT
TRBV27	.	TRBJ2-7	15	CASSFRDSPGGEQYF	TGTGCCAGCAGTTTCCGGGACTCACCAGGAGGCGAGCAGTACTTC
TRBV5-1	TRBD2	TRBJ2-3	18	CASSPGLAGGHIVDTQYF	TGCGCCAGCAGCCCGGGACTAGCGGGGGGGCATATAGTAGATACGCAGTATTTT
TRBV7-2	TRBD1	TRBJ1-1	16	CASSPGTGGVGTEAFF	TGTGCCAGCAGCCCCGGGACAGGGGGGGTGGGCACTGAAGCTTTCTTT
TRBV6-6	TRBD2	TRBJ2-2	15	CASTAGLGNTGELFF	TGTGCCAGCACCGCAGGACTAGGAAACACCGGGGAGCTGTTTTTT
TRBV28	TRBD2	TRBJ2-7	15	CASSKGLAPRLKQYF	TGTGCCAGCAGTAAGGGACTAGCGCCCCGTCTAAAGCAGTACTTC
TRBV5-4	.	TRBJ2-2	15	CASSFVTANTGELFF	TGTGCCAGCAGCTTTGTAACTGCGAACACCGGGGAGCTGTTTTTT
TRBV19	TRBD2	TRBJ2-7	13	CASTPTSGYEQYF	TGTGCCAGTACCCCGACTAGCGGCTACGAGCAGTACTTC
TRBV19	.	TRBJ2-2	13	CASSIGATGELFF	TGTGCCAGTAGTATAGGGGCCACCGGGGAGCTGTTTTTT
TRBV6-5	.	TRBJ1-1	13	CASRNTGYTEAFF	TGTGCCAGCAGAAACACAGGGTACACTGAAGCTTTCTTT
TRBV4-1	TRBD2	TRBJ2-5	19	CASSRKLGTTLNRQETQYF	TGCGCCAGCAGCCGGAAGCTCGGGACTACCCTAAACCGCCAAGAGACCCAGTACTTC
TRBV5-4	TRBD1	TRBJ2-1	16	CASSLGRQGAYNEQFF	TGTGCCAGCAGCTTGGGTCGGCAGGGGGCCTACAATGAGCAGTTCTTC
TRBV2	.	TRBJ1-2	13	CASSEGQPGGYTF	TGTGCCAGCAGTGAAGGACAGCCGGGCGGCTACACCTTC
TRBV4-1	.	TRBJ2-3	14	CASSQAKGEDTQYF	TGCGCCAGCAGCCAAGCAAAAGGGGAAGATACGCAGTATTTT
TRBV5-1	.	TRBJ1-4	13	CASSLAAREKLFF	TGCGCCAGCAGCTTGGCCGCGAGGGAAAAACTGTTTTTT
TRBV30	.	TRBJ1-4	11	CAWSLIGKLFF	TGTGCCTGGAGTCTTATCGGAAAACTGTTTTTT
TRBV30	.	TRBJ1-1	13	CAWSAGSTAEAFF	TGTGCCTGGAGTGCGGGATCTACGGCTGAAGCTTTCTTT
TRBV30	.	TRBJ2-1	13	CAWSVAPYNEQFF	TGTGCCTGGAGTGTGGCTCCCTACAATGAGCAGTTCTTC
TRBV18	.	TRBJ2-6	23	CASSPSPASLTRGTSSGANVLTF	TGTGCCAGCTCACCATCACCCGCATCATTGACTCGCGGGACTTCCTCTGGGGCCAACGTCCTGACTTTC
TRBV9	TRBD2	TRBJ2-3	15	CASSVQAGVTDTQYF	TGTGCCAGCAGCGTCCAAGCGGGGGTCACAGATACGCAGTATTTT
TRBV20-1	TRBD1	TRBJ2-2	11	CSADRGTGLFF	TGCAGTGCTGACAGAGGGACAGGGCTGTTTTTT
TRBV12-5	.	TRBJ2-7	14	CASGLVAASYEQYF	TGTGCTAGTGGTTTGGTAGCTGCCTCCTACGAGCAGTACTTC
TRBV29-1	TRBD2	TRBJ2-7	12	CSVLAGTYEQYF	TGCAGCGTTCTAGCGGGGACCTACGAGCAGTACTTC
TRBV19	.	TRBJ1-2	13	CASSVTGQDSYTF	TGTGCCAGTAGTGTAACAGGTCAAGATAGCTACACCTTC
TRBV5-4	TRBD1	TRBJ1-2	15	CASSSVGQLNYGYTF	TGTGCCAGCAGCTCCGTGGGACAGCTTAACTATGGCTACACCTTC
TRBV4-1	.	TRBJ1-2	15	CASSQEGRAPGGYTF	TGCGCCAGCAGCCAAGAGGGCAGGGCCCCCGGTGGCTACACCTTC
TRBV4-1	.	TRBJ1-1	14	CASSPTGRNTEAFF	TGCGCCAGCAGCCCGACAGGAAGGAACACTGAAGCTTTCTTT
TRBV5-4	.	TRBJ2-7	14	CASSRGQPRDEQYF	TGTGCCAGCAGCCGAGGACAGCCCCGCGACGAGCAGTACTTC